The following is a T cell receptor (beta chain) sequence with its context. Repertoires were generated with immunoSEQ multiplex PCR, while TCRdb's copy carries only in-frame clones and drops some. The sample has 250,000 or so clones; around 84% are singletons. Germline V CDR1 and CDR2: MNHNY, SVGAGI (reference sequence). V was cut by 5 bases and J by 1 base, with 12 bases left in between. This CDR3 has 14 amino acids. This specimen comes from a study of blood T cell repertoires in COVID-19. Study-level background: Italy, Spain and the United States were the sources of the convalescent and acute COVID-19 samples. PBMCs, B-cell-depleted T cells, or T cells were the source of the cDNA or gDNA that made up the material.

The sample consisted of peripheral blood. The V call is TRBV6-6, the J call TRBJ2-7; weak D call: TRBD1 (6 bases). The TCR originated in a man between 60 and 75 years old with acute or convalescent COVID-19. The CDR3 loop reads CASSKQDRSYEQYF. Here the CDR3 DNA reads TGTGCCAGCAGTAAACAAGACAGGTCCTACGAGCAGTACTTC.